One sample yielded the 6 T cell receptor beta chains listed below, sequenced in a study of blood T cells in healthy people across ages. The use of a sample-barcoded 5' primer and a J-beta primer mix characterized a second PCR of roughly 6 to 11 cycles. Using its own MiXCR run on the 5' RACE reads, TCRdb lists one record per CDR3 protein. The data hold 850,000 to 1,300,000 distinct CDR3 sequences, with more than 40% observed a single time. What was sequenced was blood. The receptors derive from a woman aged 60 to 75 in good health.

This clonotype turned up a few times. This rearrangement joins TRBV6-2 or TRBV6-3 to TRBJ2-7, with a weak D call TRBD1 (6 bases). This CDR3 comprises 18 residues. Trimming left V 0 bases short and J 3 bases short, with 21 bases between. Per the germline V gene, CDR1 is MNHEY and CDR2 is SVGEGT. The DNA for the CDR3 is TGTGCCAGCAGTTACTCGAGCACACAGGGCAGGGGTTTCTACGAGCAGTACTTC. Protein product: CASSYSSTQGRGFYEQYF.

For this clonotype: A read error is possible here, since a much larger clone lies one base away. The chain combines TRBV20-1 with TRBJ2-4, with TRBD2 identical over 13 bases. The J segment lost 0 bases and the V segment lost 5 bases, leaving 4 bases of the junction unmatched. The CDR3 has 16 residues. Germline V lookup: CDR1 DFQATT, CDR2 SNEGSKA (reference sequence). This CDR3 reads CSAWGLAGLAKNIQYF. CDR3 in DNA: TGCAGTGCTTGGGGACTAGCGGGATTAGCCAAAAACATTCAGTACTTC.

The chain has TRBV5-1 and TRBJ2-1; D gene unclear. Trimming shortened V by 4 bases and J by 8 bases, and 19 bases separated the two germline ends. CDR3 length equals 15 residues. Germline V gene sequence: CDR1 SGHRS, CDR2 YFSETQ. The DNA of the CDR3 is TGCGCCAGCAGCCCCCTGGCGATGGGTCAGGATGAGCAGTTCTTC. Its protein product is CASSPLAMGQDEQFF.

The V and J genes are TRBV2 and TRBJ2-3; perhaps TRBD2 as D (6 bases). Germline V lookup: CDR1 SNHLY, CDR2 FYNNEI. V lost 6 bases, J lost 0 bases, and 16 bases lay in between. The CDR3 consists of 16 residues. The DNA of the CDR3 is TGTGCCAGCAGGGAGACCGGGAGTACAAGCACAGATACGCAGTATTTT. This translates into CASRETGSTSTDTQYF. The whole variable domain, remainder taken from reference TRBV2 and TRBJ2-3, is EPEVTQTPSHQVTQMGQEVILRCVPISNHLYFYWYRQILGQKVEFLVSFYNNEISEKSEIFDDQFSVERPDGSNFTLKIRSTKLEDSAMYFCASRETGSTSTDTQYFGPGTRLTVL.

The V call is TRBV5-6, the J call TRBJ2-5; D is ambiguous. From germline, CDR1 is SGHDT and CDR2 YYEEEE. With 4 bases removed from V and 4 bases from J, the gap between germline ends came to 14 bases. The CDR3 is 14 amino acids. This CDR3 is CASSTRTRPETQYF. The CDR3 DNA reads TGTGCCAGCAGCACACGGACGCGGCCAGAGACCCAGTACTTC.

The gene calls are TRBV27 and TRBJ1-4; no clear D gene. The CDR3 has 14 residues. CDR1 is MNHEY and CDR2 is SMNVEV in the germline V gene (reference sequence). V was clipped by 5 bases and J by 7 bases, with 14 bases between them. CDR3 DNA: TGTGCCAGCAGTGCGCAGGCATTCCGTGAAAAACTGTTTTTT. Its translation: CASSAQAFREKLFF.